The sample holds many counts of the clone carrying this T cell receptor beta chain. Its matching antigen is unknown. Each sorted population was over 95% pure. The source of the sample is a study of beta chain features in type 1 diabetes. Study context: Examination of sorted cells across all samples involved more than 85,000,000 cells.

The study, taken as a whole, reports: cDNA-based sequencing might over-represent cells highly expressing TCR.

What was sequenced were expressed TCRB transcripts, since all of the isolated RNA had been reverse transcribed. There were about 3.6 million reads on average in the naive, central memory and regulatory T cell samples. The protocol was immunoSEQ multiplex PCR, while the TCRdb copy is restricted to in-frame clones and leaves out a portion. The profile shows about 140,000 clones, approximately 9.8% of them singletons. The CDR3 length is 14 residues. Germline CDR1 is KGHSH and CDR2 is LQKENI. V was pared by 6 bases and J by 2 bases, with 13 bases between. The J gene is TRBJ1-2, the V gene TRBV18; D may be TRBD1 (6 bases). The sequenced material came from central memory CD4+ T cells from blood. This sequence was found in a woman in her 40s in good health. The DNA for the CDR3 is TGTGCCAGCTCTGTTCGGACAGCCAACTATGGCTACACCTTC. Encoded protein: CASSVRTANYGYTF.